This T cell receptor (beta chain) is drawn from a study of blood T cell repertoires in COVID-19. Germline loops: CDR1 SGHTA, CDR2 FQGTGA. CDR3 size: 14 residues. The V end was cut by 5 bases, the J end by 5 bases, with 13 bases between. The authors' processing: Estimates of nucleated cell counts were drawn from the amplification of reference gene primers. The table came from immunoSEQ multiplex PCR; TCRdb's copy has only in-frame clones and leaves some out. That table furnishes V, J and clone size, whereas the DNA furnished D and trimming. The table has some 45,000 clones, roughly 84% seen once. V is TRBV7-3 and J is TRBJ2-1; D is possibly TRBD1 (5 bases). This TCR was sampled from a man between 65 and 79 years old with acute or convalescent COVID-19. Sequenced input: peripheral blood. CDR3 in amino acids: CASSRGAENNEQFF. DNA of the CDR3: TGTGCCAGCAGCCGTGGGGCGGAAAACAATGAGCAGTTCTTC.